One sample yielded the 26 T cell receptor beta chains listed below, sequenced in a study of blood T cell repertoires in COVID-19. The table came from immunoSEQ multiplex PCR; TCRdb's copy has only in-frame clones and leaves some out. This sample has about 98,000 clones; around 90% occur once, and the top ten carry more than 1.5%. The sequenced sample was peripheral blood. These receptors came from a woman aged 50 to 60 with COVID-19, enrolled during active disease.

The chain recombines TRBV6-6 with TRBJ2-3; 10 bases agree with TRBD1. CDR1 and CDR2 from the germline V gene are MNHNY and SVGAGI (reference sequence). Germline trimming cut 5 bases from V and 4 bases from J; bases unmatched to any gene: 6. The CDR3 has 15 residues. CDR3 DNA sequence: TGTGCCAGCAGTAAGACAGGGGGCTACGCAGATACGCAGTATTTT. It yields the protein CASSKTGGYADTQYF.

CDR3 nucleotide sequence: TGTGCCAGCAGTCCAGGTCGGGAGACTTTCTTT. Amino acid sequence: CASSPGRETFF. The V and J genes are TRBV6-5 and TRBJ1-1; the D is unclear. V lost 5 bases and J 12 bases, leaving 13 bases between the germline ends. This CDR3 contains 11 residues. CDR1 is MNHEY, CDR2 SVGAGI, per germline.

This chain joins TRBV6-5 and TRBJ1-1; no definite D call. The V gene lost 7 bases and the J gene lost 10 bases, with 19 bases spanning the gap. There are 13 residues in the CDR3. Per germline, CDR1 MNHEY and CDR2 SVGAGI. The CDR3 DNA sequence: TGTGCCAGCACAGGCCCCGGGGAAAGATCAGCTTTCTTT. It translates to CASTGPGERSAFF.

The chain recombines TRBV6-5 with TRBJ1-1; a weak D match, TRBD1 (6 bases). CDR1 is MNHEY, CDR2 SVGAGI, per germline. The CDR3 spans 15 residues. With 4 bases removed from V and 4 bases from J, the gap between germline ends came to 16 bases. In DNA, the CDR3 is TGTGCCAGCAGTTCCCTCCACGTAGGGGGCACTGAAGCTTTCTTT. Translating gives CASSSLHVGGTEAFF.

This clone was seen just once. The chain carries TRBV6-5 and TRBJ1-1, with 8 bases aligning to TRBD1. Trimming removed 2 bases from V and 4 bases from J; junction bases left unmatched: 0. CDR1 is MNHEY, CDR2 SVGAGI, per germline. CDR3 length: 13 amino acids. CDR3 nucleotide sequence: TGTGCCAGCAGTTACGGGACAGGCACTGAAGCTTTCTTT. Translation gives CASSYGTGTEAFF.

The chain links TRBV11-2 to TRBJ2-3; 8 positions match TRBD2. V gave up 5 bases and J gave up 5 bases; unmatched junction bases: 9. CDR3 length: 15 residues. Germline V gives CDR1 SGHAT, CDR2 FQNNGV. In DNA form, the CDR3 reads TGTGCCAGCAGCCCTCAGACTAGCGAGGGAGATACGCAGTATTTT. Translating it yields CASSPQTSEGDTQYF.

This clone was seen only a few times. The J gene is TRBJ1-2, the V gene TRBV19; 11 nucleotides align to TRBD1. Germline CDR1 is LNHDA and CDR2 is SQIVND (reference sequence). The CDR3 runs to 14 residues. The trim removed 6 bases at V and 8 bases at J, leaving 8 bases unmatched. CDR3 bases: TGTGCCAGTAGCTGGGACAGGGGGACAGGCGGCTACACCTTC. This codes for CASSWDRGTGGYTF. The full variable domain, with the rest looked up from reference TRBV19 and TRBJ1-2, is DGGITQSPKYLFRKEGQNVTLSCEQNLNHDAMYWYRQDPGQGLRLIYYSQIVNDFQKGDIAEGYSVSREKKESFPLTVTSAQKNPTAFYLCASSWDRGTGGYTFGSGTRLTVV.

This clone was detected only once. V and J are TRBV5-6 and TRBJ2-4, with 7 bases lining up with TRBD1. CDR1 is SGHDT, CDR2 YYEEEE, per germline. Trimming took 1 base from V and 7 from J; bases not matched to a gene: 8. This CDR3 region has 15 residues. This CDR3 reads CASSLSPGGENIQYF. The CDR3 DNA follows: TGTGCCAGCAGCTTGTCACCAGGGGGAGAGAACATTCAGTACTTC. Full variable domain (missing parts from reference TRBV5-6 and TRBJ2-4): DAGVTQSPTHLIKTRGQQVTLRCSPKSGHDTVSWYQQALGQGPQFIFQYYEEEERQRGNFPDRFSGHQFPNYSSELNVNALLLGDSALYLCASSLSPGGENIQYFGAGTRLSVL.

This clone was found once. The chain is built from TRBV11-3 and TRBJ2-5; 7 positions match TRBD1. CDR3 length equals 13 residues. With V trimmed by 5 bases and J by 5 bases, 5 bases remained unmatched. CDR1 SGHNT and CDR2 YENEEA come from the germline V gene. The CDR3 DNA reads as TGTGCCAGCAGCACGGGACAGTGGGAGACCCAGTACTTC. As protein: CASSTGQWETQYF.

The chain joins TRBV10-2 to TRBJ1-6, with TRBD1 matching 7 bases. J lost 5 bases, V lost 11 bases, and 6 bases had no gene match. This CDR3 has 13 residues. Germline CDR1 is WSHSY and CDR2 is SAAADI. For the CDR3, the DNA is TGCGCCGCCGGGGACAGAAATAATTCACCCCTCCACTTT. Translated, it gives CAAGDRNNSPLHF.

In its sample, this clone was seen a few times. The gene calls are TRBV9 and TRBJ2-7; D remains unclear. Between the trimmed V and J ends, which lost 0 bases and 3 bases, there was a span of 7 bases. The CDR3 contains 13 residues. Per germline, CDR1 SGDLS and CDR2 YYNGEE. In DNA form, the CDR3 reads TGTGCCAGCAGCGTAGACGGCGGCTACGAGCAGTACTTC. Amino acid sequence: CASSVDGGYEQYF.

This clone was seen just once. The chain joins TRBV7-8 to TRBJ1-6; maybe TRBD1 (5 bases). V shed 2 bases and J shed 7 bases, with 6 bases lying between them. This CDR3 has 13 amino acids. CDR1 and CDR2 from the germline V gene are SGHVS and FQNEAQ. This CDR3 reads CASSLPGNSPLHF. The CDR3, as DNA: TGTGCCAGCAGCTTACCAGGGAATTCACCCCTCCACTTT.

J is TRBJ1-5 and V is TRBV3-1 (or the pseudogene TRBV3-2), with D unresolved. Germline assignment: CDR1 LGHDT and CDR2 YNNKEL (reference sequence). V was pared by 4 bases and J by 7 bases, with 17 bases between. The CDR3 has 15 amino acids. The CDR3 region is CASSPYMSRGQPQHF. CDR3 DNA sequence: TGTGCCAGCAGCCCCTACATGAGCCGAGGGCAGCCCCAGCATTTT.

The V call is TRBV9, the J call TRBJ2-3; weak D call: TRBD2 (6 bases). Germline CDR1 reads SGDLS; CDR2 reads YYNGEE. V lost 1 base to trimming and J lost 0 bases, with 6 bases between them. The length of the CDR3 is 14 residues. The CDR3 reads CASSVLASTDTQYF. The CDR3 DNA follows: TGTGCCAGCAGCGTACTAGCGAGCACAGATACGCAGTATTTT.

The V call is TRBV5-1, the J call TRBJ2-1; D not resolved. The CDR3 has 14 amino acids. Trimming took 5 bases from V and 5 from J, leaving 14 bases between them. Germline assignment: CDR1 SGHRS and CDR2 YFSETQ. In DNA form, the CDR3 reads TGCGCCAGCAGGCCGCACAGCACACACAATGAGCAGTTCTTC. This sequence encodes CASRPHSTHNEQFF.

J is TRBJ1-2 and V is TRBV4-1, with 10 nucleotides matching TRBD1. Losses at the gene ends were 4 bases for V and 3 bases for J; bases not matched to a gene: 14. CDR1 is MGHRA, CDR2 YSYEKL, per germline. The CDR3 has 18 residues. This CDR3 reads CASSLQDRGQLDDYGYTF. DNA for the CDR3: TGCGCCAGCAGCCTCCAAGACAGGGGGCAGTTGGACGACTATGGCTACACCTTC.

The genes are TRBV5-8 and TRBJ2-5; 7 bases map to TRBD1. There are 14 residues in the CDR3. The germline CDR1 and CDR2 sequences are SGHTS and YDEGEE. J was trimmed by 3 bases and V by 2 bases; bases with no gene match: 4. Here the CDR3 reads CASSFNRGKETQYF. CDR3 nucleotides: TGTGCCAGCAGCTTTAACAGGGGAAAAGAGACCCAGTACTTC.

The chain employs TRBV6-1 and TRBJ2-3; perhaps TRBD2 as D (6 bases). Germline CDR1 MNHNS, CDR2 SASEGT. The CDR3 covers 15 residues. The V gene lost 2 bases and the J gene lost 3 bases, with 12 bases spanning the gap. This chain's CDR3 is CASSEMWRATDTQYF. As DNA, the CDR3 is TGTGCCAGCAGTGAAATGTGGAGGGCTACAGATACGCAGTATTTT.

V is TRBV7-8 and J is TRBJ1-2, with 9 bases matching TRBD1. Germline CDR1 SGHVS, CDR2 FQNEAQ. This CDR3 is built from 16 residues. The J segment lost 6 bases and the V segment lost 5 bases, leaving 13 bases of the junction unmatched. The CDR3 loop is CASSRAGTGKAHGYTF. The CDR3 nucleotides read TGTGCCAGCAGCCGAGCCGGGACAGGGAAGGCTCATGGCTACACCTTC.

The chain combines TRBV29-1 with TRBJ2-3, with TRBD2 as a possible D gene (5 bases). CDR1 SQVTM and CDR2 ANQGSEA come from the germline V gene. There are 12 residues in the CDR3. Trimming removed 8 bases at V and 2 bases at J, with 11 bases between. The CDR3 DNA follows: TGCAGCTTTAAGAGGGACACAGATACGCAGTATTTT. It codes for CSFKRDTDTQYF.

This clone occurred once. V gene TRBV11-2 combines with J gene TRBJ1-5; D not resolved. This CDR3 comprises 15 residues. V dropped 2 bases and J dropped 2 bases, with 10 bases sitting between them. Germline V gives CDR1 SGHAT, CDR2 FQNNGV. The CDR3 DNA sequence: TGTGCCAGCAGCTTATACGAGGGTGGCAATCAGCCCCAGCATTTT. Amino acids: CASSLYEGGNQPQHF.

A single count supports this clone. The CDR3 DNA reads TGTGCCAGCAGTACACCGGGACAGGGCTATGGCTACACCTTC. Translating gives CASSTPGQGYGYTF. The chain employs TRBV28 and TRBJ1-2, with 9 bases lining up with TRBD1. The CDR3 is 14 residues long. Germline V CDR1 and CDR2: MDHEN, SYDVKM. After removal of 5 bases from V and 4 bases from J, the junction contained 5 bases not matched to a gene.

V and J are TRBV30 and TRBJ1-6, with a tentative D call TRBD1 (5 bases). Looked up from germline, CDR1 is GTSNPN and CDR2 is SVGIG (reference sequence). The CDR3 consists of 13 residues. Trimming took 2 bases from V and 8 from J, leaving 10 bases between them. Here the CDR3 reads CAWSRGGDSPLHF. The CDR3 DNA sequence: TGTGCCTGGAGTCGGGGGGGTGATTCACCCCTCCACTTT.

This chain uses TRBV11-3 with TRBJ2-3, with TRBD2 matching 9 bases. The CDR3 is 15 amino acids. Germline values: CDR1 SGHNT, CDR2 YENEEA. J was trimmed by 3 bases and V by 5 bases; bases with no gene match: 6. For the CDR3, the DNA is TGTGCCAGCAGCGATAGCGGGGGTAGGACAGATACGCAGTATTTT. This translates into CASSDSGGRTDTQYF.

The chain joins TRBV5-1 to TRBJ2-5; D gene ambiguous. With 2 bases removed from V and 5 bases from J, the gap between germline ends came to 4 bases. Germline lookup yields CDR1 SGHRS and CDR2 YFSETQ. The CDR3 totals 11 residues. This CDR3 is CASSFGETQYF. The DNA of the CDR3 is TGCGCCAGCAGCTTCGGGGAGACCCAGTACTTC.

In nucleotides, the CDR3 is TGTGCCAGCAGCTTGTTCTCGGGAGGGGGCACTGAAGCTTTCTTT. The encoded protein is CASSLFSGGGTEAFF. The gene calls are TRBV5-5 and TRBJ1-1; a weak D match, TRBD1 (6 bases). This CDR3 has 15 amino acids. V was trimmed by 1 base and J by 4 bases, leaving 14 bases between them. Germline CDR1 is SGHKS and CDR2 is YYEKEE (reference sequence).